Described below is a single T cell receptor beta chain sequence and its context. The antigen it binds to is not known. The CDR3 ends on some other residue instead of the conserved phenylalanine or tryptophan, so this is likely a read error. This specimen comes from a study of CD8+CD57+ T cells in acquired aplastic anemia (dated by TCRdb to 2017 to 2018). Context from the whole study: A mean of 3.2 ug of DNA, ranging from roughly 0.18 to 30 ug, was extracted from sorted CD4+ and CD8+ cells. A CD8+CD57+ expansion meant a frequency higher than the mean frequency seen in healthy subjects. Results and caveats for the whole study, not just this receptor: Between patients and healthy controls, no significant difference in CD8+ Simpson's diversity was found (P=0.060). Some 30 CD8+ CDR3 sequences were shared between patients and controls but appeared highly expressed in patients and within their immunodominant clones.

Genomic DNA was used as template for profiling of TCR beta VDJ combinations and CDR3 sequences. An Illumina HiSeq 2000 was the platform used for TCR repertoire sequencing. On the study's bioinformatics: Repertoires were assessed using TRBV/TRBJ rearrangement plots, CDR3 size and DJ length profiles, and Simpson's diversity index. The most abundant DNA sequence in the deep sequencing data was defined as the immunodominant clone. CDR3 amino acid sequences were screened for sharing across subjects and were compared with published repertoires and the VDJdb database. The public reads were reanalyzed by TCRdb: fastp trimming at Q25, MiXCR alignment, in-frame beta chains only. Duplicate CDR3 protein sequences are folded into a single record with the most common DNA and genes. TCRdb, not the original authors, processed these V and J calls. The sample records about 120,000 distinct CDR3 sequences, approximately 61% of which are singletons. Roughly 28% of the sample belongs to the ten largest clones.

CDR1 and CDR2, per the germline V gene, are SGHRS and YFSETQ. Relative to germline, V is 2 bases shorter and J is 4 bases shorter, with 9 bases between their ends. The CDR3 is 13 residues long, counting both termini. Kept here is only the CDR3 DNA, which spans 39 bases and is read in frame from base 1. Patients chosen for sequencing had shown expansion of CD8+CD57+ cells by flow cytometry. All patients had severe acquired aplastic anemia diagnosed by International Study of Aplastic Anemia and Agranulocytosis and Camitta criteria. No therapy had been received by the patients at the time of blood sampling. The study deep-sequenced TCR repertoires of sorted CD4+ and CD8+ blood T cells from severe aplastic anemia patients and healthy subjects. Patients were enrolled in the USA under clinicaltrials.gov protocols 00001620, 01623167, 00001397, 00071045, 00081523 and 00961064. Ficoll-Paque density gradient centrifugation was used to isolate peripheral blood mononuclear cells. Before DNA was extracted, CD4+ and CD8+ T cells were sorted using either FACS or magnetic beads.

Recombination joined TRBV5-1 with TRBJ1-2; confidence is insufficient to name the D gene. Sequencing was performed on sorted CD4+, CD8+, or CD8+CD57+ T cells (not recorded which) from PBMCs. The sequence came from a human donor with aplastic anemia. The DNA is TGCGCCAGCAGCTTCATACCGATCTATGGCTACACCTCC. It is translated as CASSFIPIYGYTS.